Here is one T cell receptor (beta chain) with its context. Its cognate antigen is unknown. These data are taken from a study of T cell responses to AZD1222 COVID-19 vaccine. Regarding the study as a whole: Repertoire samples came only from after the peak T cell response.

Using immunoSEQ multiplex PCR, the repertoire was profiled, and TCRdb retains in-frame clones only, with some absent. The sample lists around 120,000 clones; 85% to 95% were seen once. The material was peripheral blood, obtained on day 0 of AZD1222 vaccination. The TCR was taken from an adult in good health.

Written as DNA, the CDR3 is TGTGCCAGCAGCTTAGGGGTGACTAGCGGGAGGGCTGCCTACGAGCAGTACTTC. This encodes CASSLGVTSGRAAYEQYF. This sequence joins TRBV7-9 and TRBJ2-7, with TRBD2 matching 14 bases. The CDR3 is 18 residues long. The germline CDR1 and CDR2 sequences are SEHNR and FQNEAQ (reference sequence). V gave up 1 base and J gave up 2 bases; unmatched junction bases: 7.